This TCR beta chain was profiled in a study of a mutant IDH1 vaccine in newly diagnosed glioma. Study details: Patients previously underwent radiotherapy, temozolomide, or both, and most underwent both.

Study-wide results and caveats: Among all patients, vaccine-induced immune responses occurred in roughly 93%.

The data were produced by immunoSEQ multiplex PCR, yet TCRdb's version contains in-frame clones alone and is incomplete. The sample shows 75,000 to 80,000 clones, about 91% of them seen only once. Time point in this sample: week 5, during vaccination. Topical imiquimod accompanied each vaccine dose, which consisted of 300 ug of mutant IDH1 20-mer peptide. Diagnosis in the donors showed new WHO grade 3 or 4 astrocytomas that were IDH1-mutant and ATRX-lost. On this clone itself: Its antigen remains unidentified.

The sequences come from PBMCs, collected from a glioma patient whose treatment included an IDH1 peptide vaccine. This receptor was taken from a woman aged 45 to 65 with glioma.

The CDR3 coding sequence is TGTGCCAGCAGGGGTTCGACAGGGGGCAGTTCACCCCTCCACTTT. This codes for CASRGSTGGSSPLHF. The rearrangement uses TRBV6-1 and TRBJ1-6; 10 nucleotides agree with TRBD1. The V segment lost 6 bases and the J segment 9 bases; nucleotides outside the gene matches: 8. Germline V gene lookup returns CDR1 MNHNS and CDR2 SASEGT. The CDR3 sequence is 15 residues long.